This T cell receptor (beta chain) was documented in a study of breast tumors, draining lymph nodes, adjacent tissues. This clonotype was found many times. Its target is not known. The lymph nodes were axillary draining lymph nodes from breast cancer patients. TCRdb used MiXCR to reprocess the multiplex PCR reads, holding one entry per CDR3 protein. The sample lists roughly 110,000 distinct CDR3 sequences; roughly 33% were seen once. Germline-derived CDR1 and CDR2 are ENHRY and SYGVKD. The CDR3 is 16 amino acids. J gave up 2 bases and V 5 bases, and 6 bases lay outside the gene matches. Study observations and caveats: Tumor repertoires ranked between lymph nodes and nontumor tissue in diversity, with V and J gene preferences. Tumor T cell lymph node origin was a supported hypothesis, not proven.

The clonotype was recovered from a female donor with breast cancer. Some clones in this sample may be carry-over from other donors' samples. The V and J genes are TRBV10-3 and TRBJ2-3; 11 bases map to TRBD2. Sequenced input: axillary lymph node tissue. CDR3 in DNA: TGTGCCATCAGTTTAGCGGGAGGGCCGAACACAGATACGCAGTATTTT. This gives the protein CAISLAGGPNTDTQYF.